The 17 T cell receptor beta chains below all came from one sample that was sequenced in a study of T cell responses to AZD1222 COVID-19 vaccine. Clones were read by immunoSEQ multiplex PCR, and TCRdb kept only the in-frame ones, dropping some. The sample records some 130,000 clones, 93% being singletons. The specimen comprised peripheral blood, sampled on day 0 of AZD1222 vaccination. The receptors were gathered from an adult in good health.

V gene TRBV30 combines with J gene TRBJ2-2, with 10 bases identical to TRBD2. In germline, CDR1 is GTSNPN, CDR2 SVGIG (reference sequence). The V and J ends lost 1 base and 1 base, in that order; junction bases with no gene match: 9. The CDR3 contains 18 residues. The chain's CDR3 is CAWSGAKAGGLNTGELFF. The CDR3 nucleotides are TGTGCCTGGAGTGGTGCGAAAGCGGGAGGGTTGAACACCGGGGAGCTGTTTTTT.

The chain is built from TRBV6-2 or TRBV6-3 and TRBJ1-5; D remains unclear. V was clipped by 4 bases and J by 0 bases, with 19 bases between them. The CDR3 length is 18 residues. In germline, CDR1 is MNHEY, CDR2 SVGEGT. CDR3 protein: CASSSPYEDFNSNQPQHF. CDR3 nucleotides: TGTGCCAGCAGTTCTCCCTACGAAGACTTCAATAGCAATCAGCCCCAGCATTTT.

The rearrangement joins TRBV27 to TRBJ1-2; maybe TRBD1 (6 bases). The CDR3 is 16 residues long. Germline-derived CDR1 and CDR2 are MNHEY and SMNVEV (reference sequence). Deletions cut 8 bases from V and 3 bases from J, with 22 bases between. The CDR3 loop reads CASSVTPNREDYGYTF. The CDR3 region has the DNA TGTGCCAGCTCAGTCACCCCCAACAGGGAAGACTATGGCTACACCTTC.

This rearrangement joins TRBV19 to TRBJ1-1; 8 nucleotides line up with TRBD1. The CDR3 is made up of 16 amino acids. The germline gives CDR1 LNHDA, CDR2 SQIVND (reference sequence). V lost 3 bases, J lost 1 base, and 7 bases stayed unmatched. The CDR3 loop reads CASSMVFGQGNTEAFF. The CDR3 coding sequence is TGTGCCAGTAGTATGGTCTTTGGACAGGGGAACACTGAAGCTTTCTTT.

The V gene is TRBV19, the J gene TRBJ2-5; D unresolved. Trimming shortened V by 0 bases and J by 1 base, and 12 bases separated the two germline ends. Looked up from germline, CDR1 is LNHDA and CDR2 is SQIVND (reference sequence). This CDR3 has 16 amino acids. In nucleotides, the CDR3 is TGTGCCAGTAGTATAGATCTAGACTCAACCCAAGAGACCCAGTACTTC. Residues: CASSIDLDSTQETQYF.

The genes are TRBV6-5 and TRBJ1-2; D gene ambiguous. Germline V lookup: CDR1 MNHEY, CDR2 SVGAGI. The CDR3 extends over 13 amino acids. V was clipped by 4 bases and J by 4 bases, with 10 bases between them. The CDR3 DNA reads as TGTGCCAGCAGTTTGGACTGGCGCTATGGCTACACCTTC. Amino acid sequence: CASSLDWRYGYTF.

This clone appeared once. The J gene is TRBJ2-3, the V gene TRBV5-1; 7 bases map to TRBD1. After removal of 2 bases from V and 3 bases from J, the junction contained 9 bases not matched to a gene. Germline V gene sequence: CDR1 SGHRS, CDR2 YFSETQ. The CDR3 has 16 residues. CDR3 sequence: CASSFNRGEGTDTQYF. In nucleotides, the CDR3 is TGCGCCAGCAGCTTCAACAGGGGAGAGGGTACAGATACGCAGTATTTT.

V usage is TRBV30 and J usage is TRBJ2-7; D is perhaps TRBD2 (7 bases). The CDR3 length is 13 residues. Germline V gene data show CDR1 as GTSNPN and CDR2 as SVGIG (reference sequence). Trimming removed 2 bases at V and 3 bases at J, with 11 bases between. The CDR3 loop is CAWSPGEGYEQYF. DNA for the CDR3: TGTGCCTGGAGTCCAGGGGAGGGCTACGAGCAGTACTTC.

The J gene is TRBJ2-1, the V gene TRBV7-9, with 7 nucleotides matching TRBD2. J lost 12 bases, V lost 0 bases, and 17 bases had no gene match. The CDR3 contains 17 residues. Germline V gene sequence: CDR1 SEHNR, CDR2 FQNEAQ (reference sequence). CDR3 loop: CASSLAGRTRAWGLQFF. Written as DNA, the CDR3 is TGTGCCAGCAGCTTAGCGGGAAGGACTAGGGCCTGGGGGTTGCAGTTCTTC.

The chain carries TRBV5-1 and TRBJ2-1; 7 bases fit TRBD1. The CDR3 has 15 residues. Germline-derived CDR1 and CDR2 are SGHRS and YFSETQ. Losses at the gene ends were 1 base for V and 6 bases for J; bases not matched to a gene: 7. In nucleotides, the CDR3 is TGCGCCAGCAGCTTGTTTGGGACAGCGGCCAATGAGCAGTTCTTC. It specifies CASSLFGTAANEQFF.

J is TRBJ1-5 and V is TRBV25-1; D unresolved. Germline CDR1 is MGHDK and CDR2 is SYGVNS. CDR3 length: 13 amino acids. Trimming left V 3 bases short and J 8 bases short, with 11 bases between. The CDR3 loop is CASSDEGIEPQHF. The CDR3 coding sequence is TGTGCCAGCAGTGACGAGGGTATCGAGCCCCAGCATTTT. Variable domain in full (rest from reference TRBV25-1 and TRBJ1-5): EADIYQTPRYLVIGTGKKITLECSQTMGHDKMYWYQQDPGMELHLIHYSYGVNSTEKGDLSSESTVSRIRTEHFPLTLESARPSHTSQYLCASSDEGIEPQHFGDGTRLSIL.

The rearrangement uses TRBV19 and TRBJ1-1; TRBD1 might be the D (5 bases). The CDR3 totals 14 residues. V was pared by 3 bases and J by 1 base, with 9 bases between. In germline, CDR1 is LNHDA, CDR2 SQIVND (reference sequence). The DNA of the CDR3 is TGTGCCAGTAGTATTGGGGGGGAGAACACTGAAGCTTTCTTT. It translates to CASSIGGENTEAFF. Full variable domain (outside the CDR3, taken from reference TRBV19 and TRBJ1-1): DGGITQSPKYLFRKEGQNVTLSCEQNLNHDAMYWYRQDPGQGLRLIYYSQIVNDFQKGDIAEGYSVSREKKESFPLTVTSAQKNPTAFYLCASSIGGENTEAFFGQGTRLTVV.

The V gene is TRBV19, the J gene TRBJ2-1; D gene ambiguous. Trimming left V 5 bases short and J 4 bases short, with 9 bases between. The CDR3 length is 13 residues. The germline V gene encodes CDR1 LNHDA and CDR2 SQIVND (reference sequence). The CDR3 region is CASSRGPYNEQFF. The CDR3 nucleotides read TGTGCCAGTAGTCGTGGGCCTTACAATGAGCAGTTCTTC. Full variable domain (outside the CDR3, taken from reference TRBV19 and TRBJ2-1): DGGITQSPKYLFRKEGQNVTLSCEQNLNHDAMYWYRQDPGQGLRLIYYSQIVNDFQKGDIAEGYSVSREKKESFPLTVTSAQKNPTAFYLCASSRGPYNEQFFGPGTRLTVL.

This chain uses TRBV7-2 with TRBJ2-1; D unresolved. Looked up from germline, CDR1 is SGHTA and CDR2 is FQGNSA. V dropped 0 bases and J dropped 9 bases, with 18 bases sitting between them. The CDR3 totals 16 residues. The CDR3 sequence is CASSLAGSASDSEQFF. In DNA, the CDR3 is TGTGCCAGCAGCTTAGCAGGATCGGCCTCGGATAGTGAGCAGTTCTTC.

This clone appeared once. V usage is TRBV5-1 and J usage is TRBJ2-6; 7 bases match TRBD2. The junction had 10 bases not matched to a gene; V was cut back by 4 bases and J by 0 bases. The CDR3 extends over 18 amino acids. Germline values: CDR1 SGHRS, CDR2 YFSETQ. In nucleotides, the CDR3 is TGCGCCAGCAGCCCACAGGTAGCGGGCGCCTCTGGGGCCAACGTCCTGACTTTC. The encoded protein is CASSPQVAGASGANVLTF.

A note on this clone: Germline is not matched at one junction end, which may reflect a read error. J is TRBJ1-6 and V is TRBV5-4, with 7 bases matching TRBD1. Germline V gene lookup returns CDR1 SGHNT and CDR2 YYREEE (reference sequence). The CDR3 covers 15 residues. The CDR3 nucleotides read TGTGCCAGCAGCTTGGGCAGGGGGATCTCAGACCCCCCTTCCTTT. Protein sequence: CASSLGRGISDPPSF.

The chain has TRBV19 and TRBJ2-6; D gene unclear. The V gene lost 5 bases and the J gene lost 2 bases, with 10 bases spanning the gap. The CDR3 consists of 15 residues. CDR1 is LNHDA and CDR2 is SQIVND in the germline V gene (reference sequence). The DNA for the CDR3 is TGTGCCAGTAGTCTCAACAGCGCTGGGGCCAACGTCCTGACTTTC. Protein sequence: CASSLNSAGANVLTF.